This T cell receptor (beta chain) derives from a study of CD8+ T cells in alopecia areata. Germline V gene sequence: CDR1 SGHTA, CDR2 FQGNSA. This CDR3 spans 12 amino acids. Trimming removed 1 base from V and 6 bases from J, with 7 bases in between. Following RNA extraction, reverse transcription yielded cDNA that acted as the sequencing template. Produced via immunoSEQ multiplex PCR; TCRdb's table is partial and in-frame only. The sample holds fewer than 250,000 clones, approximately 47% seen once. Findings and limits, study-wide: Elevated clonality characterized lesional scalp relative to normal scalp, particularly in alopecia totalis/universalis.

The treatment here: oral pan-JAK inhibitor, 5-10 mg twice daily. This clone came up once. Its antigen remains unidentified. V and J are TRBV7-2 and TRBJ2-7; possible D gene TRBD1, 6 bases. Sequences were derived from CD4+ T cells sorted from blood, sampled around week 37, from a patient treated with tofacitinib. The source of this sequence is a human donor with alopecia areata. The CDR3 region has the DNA TGTGCCAGCAGCTTAGGGACAGCCGAGCAGTACTTC. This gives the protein CASSLGTAEQYF.